This T cell receptor beta chain comes out of a study of T cell repertoires and HLA-DP antigens. Across the whole study: Transduced HeLa cells presented HLA-DP to CD4+ T cells. A couple of male donors and one female donor spanned ages 18-to-29 through 60-to-69.

Amplification used primers for 54 TRBV and 13 TRBJ segments. Assay: immunoSEQ multiplex PCR; the TCRdb copy retains only in-frame clones and omits some. The sample yields around 110,000 clones, more than 85% seen once. The CDR3 runs to 15 residues. Deletions cut 0 bases from V and 1 base from J, with 9 bases between. The germline gives CDR1 SEHNR, CDR2 FQNEAQ (reference sequence). About this clone itself: As yet, its antigen is unknown.

This receptor was identified in a woman between 18 and 29 years old in good health and CMV-seronegative. Sequenced sample: CD4+ T cells from PBMCs. The gene calls are TRBV7-9 and TRBJ1-2, with a weak D call TRBD1 (5 bases). CDR3 loop: CASSLALGDNYGYTF. CDR3 nucleotides: TGTGCCAGCAGCTTAGCGTTAGGGGATAACTATGGCTACACCTTC.